The rows below give T cell receptor beta chains drawn from one sample of a study of CD8 T cells in ankylosing spondylitis. TCRdb reanalysed the 5' RACE reads using MiXCR and keeps one entry per CDR3 protein. The sample consists of roughly 38,000 distinct CDR3 sequences, approximately 10% of them appearing once. Sequences were obtained from blood, either unsorted or a sorted T cell fraction (not recorded which). The receptor source for this set is a male donor with ankylosing spondylitis or in good health (not recorded which). The CDR3 runs from the conserved cysteine through the conserved F or W. The D gene is left open where the match is weak. Where a row states a size, it is once, few, many or the class of an expanded clone; other rows omit it.

clone_size: many
d_call: -
j_call: TRBJ2-2
v_call: TRBV4-1
cdr3_nt: TGCGCCAGCAGCCGAAGGATATTGGGAGACACCGGGGAGCTGTTTTTT
cdr3_aa: CASSRRILGDTGELFF

clone_size: few
d_call: -
j_call: TRBJ1-5
v_call: TRBV18
cdr3_nt: TGTGCCAGCTCACCGGCGGGGCCAGGGCATAGCAATCAGCCCCAGCATTTT
cdr3_aa: CASSPAGPGHSNQPQHF

clone_size: many
d_call: -
j_call: TRBJ2-1
v_call: TRBV27
cdr3_nt: TGTGCCAGCAGTTCCGATACTCGGGACATCACCTACAATGAGCAGTTCTTC
cdr3_aa: CASSSDTRDITYNEQFF

clone_size: many
d_call: -
j_call: TRBJ1-2
v_call: TRBV28
cdr3_nt: TGTGCCAGCAGGACCCCTGAGGGCTATGGCTACACCTTC
cdr3_aa: CASRTPEGYGYTF

clone_size: medium-sized
d_call: -
j_call: TRBJ1-1
v_call: TRBV20-1
cdr3_nt: TGCAGTGCTAGAGAGAGGGGGACTACGAACACTGAAGCTTTCTTT
cdr3_aa: CSARERGTTNTEAFF

clone_size: many
d_call: -
j_call: TRBJ2-1
v_call: TRBV7-6
cdr3_nt: TGTGCCAGCAGCTTAGCCTACAATGAGCAGTTCTTC
cdr3_aa: CASSLAYNEQFF

clone_size: many
d_call: TRBD2
j_call: TRBJ2-7
v_call: TRBV12-3/TRBV12-4
cdr3_nt: TGTGCCAGCAGCACCCGGGGGGTAAACTACGAGCAGTACTTC
cdr3_aa: CASSTRGVNYEQYF

clone_size: many
d_call: TRBD2
j_call: TRBJ2-7
v_call: TRBV6-5
cdr3_nt: TGTGCCAGCAGTTACTCCGGGACTAGAAGCGACGAGCAGTACTTC
cdr3_aa: CASSYSGTRSDEQYF

clone_size: many
d_call: -
j_call: TRBJ2-7
v_call: TRBV6-2/TRBV6-3
cdr3_nt: TGTGCCAGCAGTCCCCGGGACGTAACCTACGAGCAGTACTTC
cdr3_aa: CASSPRDVTYEQYF

clone_size: many
d_call: -
j_call: TRBJ2-1
v_call: TRBV11-2
cdr3_nt: TGTGCCAGCACCCCCTGGACGGACACCTACAATGAGCAGTTCTTC
cdr3_aa: CASTPWTDTYNEQFF

clone_size: many
d_call: -
j_call: TRBJ1-1
v_call: TRBV5-1
cdr3_nt: TGCGCCAGCAGCAATGGACAGCCGAACACTGAAGCTTTCTTT
cdr3_aa: CASSNGQPNTEAFF

clone_size: many
d_call: -
j_call: TRBJ2-3
v_call: TRBV15
cdr3_nt: TGTGCCACCAGCAGGAGGGGTCACCCACGGTCCACAGATACGCAGTATTTT
cdr3_aa: CATSRRGHPRSTDTQYF

clone_size: -
d_call: TRBD2
j_call: TRBJ2-1
v_call: TRBV7-9
cdr3_nt: TGTGCCAGCAGCTACACAGCGGGAGTTCTCTCCTACGAGCAGTTCTTC
cdr3_aa: CASSYTAGVLSYEQFF

clone_size: -
d_call: TRBD2
j_call: TRBJ2-2
v_call: TRBV7-3
cdr3_nt: TGTGCCAGCAGCCTTCGCGGGCTAGCGGGAGGCACCGGGGAGCTGTTTTTT
cdr3_aa: CASSLRGLAGGTGELFF

clone_size: many
d_call: TRBD2
j_call: TRBJ2-7
v_call: TRBV6-1
cdr3_nt: TGTGCCAGCAGTCCTAGCGGGAGCCCGTACGAGCAGTACTTC
cdr3_aa: CASSPSGSPYEQYF

clone_size: medium-sized
d_call: -
j_call: TRBJ2-3
v_call: TRBV12-3/TRBV12-4
cdr3_nt: TGTGCCAGCAGTTTCGGGGATACGCAGTATTTT
cdr3_aa: CASSFGDTQYF

clone_size: -
d_call: -
j_call: TRBJ2-5
v_call: TRBV6-2/TRBV6-3
cdr3_nt: TGTGCCAGCAGTTACCTCGGGAAAGAGACCCAGTACTTC
cdr3_aa: CASSYLGKETQYF

clone_size: many
d_call: TRBD1
j_call: TRBJ1-1
v_call: TRBV29-1
cdr3_nt: TGCAGCGTTGAAGATGTCGGGACAGGGATCGCTGAAGCTTTCTTT
cdr3_aa: CSVEDVGTGIAEAFF

clone_size: many
d_call: TRBD1
j_call: TRBJ1-5
v_call: TRBV6-1
cdr3_nt: TGTGCCAGCAGTGAAGGAGGGGACAGGGGGCATCAGCCCCAGCATTTT
cdr3_aa: CASSEGGDRGHQPQHF

clone_size: -
d_call: -
j_call: TRBJ1-1
v_call: TRBV3-1
cdr3_nt: TGTGCCAGCAGCCACAGGGAGTCGGCTTTCTTT
cdr3_aa: CASSHRESAFF

clone_size: many
d_call: TRBD2
j_call: TRBJ2-1
v_call: TRBV20-1
cdr3_nt: TGCAGTGCTACGTTACTCCTAGCGGGAGTCGGGTCCAATGAGCAGTTCTTC
cdr3_aa: CSATLLLAGVGSNEQFF

clone_size: many
d_call: -
j_call: TRBJ1-2
v_call: TRBV29-1
cdr3_nt: TGCAGCGTTGGATCTTTCATCGGACTAGCGAATGGCTACACCTTC
cdr3_aa: CSVGSFIGLANGYTF

clone_size: -
d_call: -
j_call: TRBJ2-1
v_call: TRBV23-1
cdr3_nt: TGCGCCAGCAGTCACCCGGCTGGGCGATACAATGAGCAGTTCTTC
cdr3_aa: CASSHPAGRYNEQFF

clone_size: many
d_call: -
j_call: TRBJ2-1
v_call: TRBV12-3/TRBV12-4
cdr3_nt: TGTGCCAGCAGTTTTTTGGGGGCAGGTGAGCAGTTCTTC
cdr3_aa: CASSFLGAGEQFF

clone_size: many
d_call: -
j_call: TRBJ2-1
v_call: TRBV4-3
cdr3_nt: TGCGCCAGCAGCCAGGATAACACGGAGCAGTTCTTC
cdr3_aa: CASSQDNTEQFF

clone_size: many
d_call: TRBD1
j_call: TRBJ1-5
v_call: TRBV3-1
cdr3_nt: TGTGCCAGCTGCCAAGGGACAGGGTTGGGTCAGCCCCAGCATTTT
cdr3_aa: CASCQGTGLGQPQHF

clone_size: many
d_call: -
j_call: TRBJ1-1
v_call: TRBV7-8
cdr3_nt: TGTGCCAGCAGCTTTAAGTCTGGGGCAAACACTGAAGCTTTCTTT
cdr3_aa: CASSFKSGANTEAFF

clone_size: many
d_call: -
j_call: TRBJ2-5
v_call: TRBV7-9
cdr3_nt: TGTGCCAGCAGCCCCGGGACAAAACACCCAGAGACCCAGTACTTC
cdr3_aa: CASSPGTKHPETQYF

clone_size: many
d_call: TRBD1
j_call: TRBJ1-4
v_call: TRBV7-9
cdr3_nt: TGTGCCAGCAGCTCAGGGACAACCGGGACAGTTGAAAAACTGTTTTTT
cdr3_aa: CASSSGTTGTVEKLFF

clone_size: few
d_call: -
j_call: TRBJ1-5
v_call: TRBV19
cdr3_nt: TGTGCCAGTAGTATGTTGGGCAATCAGCCCCAGCATTTT
cdr3_aa: CASSMLGNQPQHF

clone_size: few
d_call: -
j_call: TRBJ2-3
v_call: TRBV7-9
cdr3_nt: TGTGCCAGCAGCTTAACCTCCTGGGCACCCACAGATACGCAGTATTTT
cdr3_aa: CASSLTSWAPTDTQYF

clone_size: -
d_call: TRBD1
j_call: TRBJ2-4
v_call: TRBV6-1
cdr3_nt: TGTGCCAGCAAGGGCAGGGGGACCAAAAACATTCAGTACTTC
cdr3_aa: CASKGRGTKNIQYF

clone_size: many
d_call: -
j_call: TRBJ2-1
v_call: TRBV3-1
cdr3_nt: TGTGCCAGCAGCCAAGGACCGCTACGAGACAATGAGCAGTTCTTC
cdr3_aa: CASSQGPLRDNEQFF

clone_size: many
d_call: -
j_call: TRBJ2-2
v_call: TRBV27
cdr3_nt: TGTGCCAGCAGTTTATTCCAGGGTATCGGCGACACCGGGGAGCTGTTTTTT
cdr3_aa: CASSLFQGIGDTGELFF

clone_size: many
d_call: TRBD2
j_call: TRBJ2-3
v_call: TRBV20-1
cdr3_nt: TGCAGTGCTATTAGCGGGGGGCCAGATACGCAGTATTTT
cdr3_aa: CSAISGGPDTQYF

clone_size: many
d_call: -
j_call: TRBJ1-1
v_call: TRBV18
cdr3_nt: TGTGCCAGCTCACCAAGGGCTGGCACTGAAGCTTTCTTT
cdr3_aa: CASSPRAGTEAFF

clone_size: few
d_call: TRBD1
j_call: TRBJ1-1
v_call: TRBV2
cdr3_nt: TGTGCCAGCCTAACCCCCACAGGGGCGGACACTGAAGCTTTCTTT
cdr3_aa: CASLTPTGADTEAFF

clone_size: many
d_call: TRBD1
j_call: TRBJ2-7
v_call: TRBV5-1
cdr3_nt: TGCGCCAGCAGCTCCGGTCCGGGACAGGGCTACGAGCAGTACTTC
cdr3_aa: CASSSGPGQGYEQYF

clone_size: -
d_call: -
j_call: TRBJ1-2
v_call: TRBV6-5
cdr3_nt: TGTGCCAGCAGTTACCCAGGACAGATTCCTTATGGCTACACCTTC
cdr3_aa: CASSYPGQIPYGYTF

clone_size: many
d_call: TRBD1
j_call: TRBJ2-3
v_call: TRBV25-1
cdr3_nt: TGTGCCAGCAGTGACTCAGGGGGCATAACAGATACGCAGTATTTT
cdr3_aa: CASSDSGGITDTQYF

clone_size: many
d_call: -
j_call: TRBJ2-7
v_call: TRBV5-4
cdr3_nt: TGTGCCAGCAGCCCGAGGAAGAAAGCCTACGAGCAGTACTTC
cdr3_aa: CASSPRKKAYEQYF

clone_size: -
d_call: TRBD2
j_call: TRBJ2-3
v_call: TRBV5-1
cdr3_nt: TGCGCCAGCAGCTTTGGGACTAGCGGGCGGGATACGCAGTATTTT
cdr3_aa: CASSFGTSGRDTQYF

clone_size: many
d_call: -
j_call: TRBJ2-5
v_call: TRBV20-1
cdr3_nt: TGCAGTGCTAGAGATCTTGGGCGGGACGAAAGAGAAGAGACCCAGTACTTC
cdr3_aa: CSARDLGRDEREETQYF

clone_size: -
d_call: TRBD2
j_call: TRBJ2-1
v_call: TRBV20-1
cdr3_nt: TGCAGTGCTAGAGTGGCTAGCGGGAGGAGGTCCTACAATGAGCAGTTCTTC
cdr3_aa: CSARVASGRRSYNEQFF

clone_size: many
d_call: -
j_call: TRBJ2-5
v_call: TRBV7-2
cdr3_nt: TGTGCCAGCAGCCCAAGTCTAGCCCAAGAGACCCAGTACTTC
cdr3_aa: CASSPSLAQETQYF

clone_size: many
d_call: TRBD2
j_call: TRBJ2-1
v_call: TRBV9
cdr3_nt: TGTGCCAGCAGCCCCAAGATCGGCAGCGGGACCTACAATGAGCAGTTCTTC
cdr3_aa: CASSPKIGSGTYNEQFF

clone_size: many
d_call: -
j_call: TRBJ2-7
v_call: TRBV5-6
cdr3_nt: TGTGCCAGCAGCATATCCTACGAGCAGTACTTC
cdr3_aa: CASSISYEQYF

clone_size: many
d_call: -
j_call: TRBJ2-7
v_call: TRBV11-1
cdr3_nt: TGTGCCAGCAGCCCCCAGGGTGGCAGGACCTACGAGCAGTACTTC
cdr3_aa: CASSPQGGRTYEQYF